The 18 T cell receptor beta chains below come from one sample, sequenced in a study of identical twins. A single record per CDR3 protein comes from TCRdb applying MiXCR to the 5' RACE reads. The table lists 300,000 to 400,000 distinct CDR3 sequences, roughly 12% of them singletons. The same sample was also studied in work on yellow fever vaccine responses in identical twins.

Material: CD8+ T cells sorted from blood. These receptors were collected from a woman between 18 and 29 years old in good health.

This clonotype has only a few counts. The rearrangement joins TRBV7-8 to TRBJ2-5; D is undetermined. CDR1 is SGHVS, CDR2 FQNEAQ, per germline. The CDR3 covers 15 residues. V lost 2 bases, J lost 2 bases, and 12 bases lay in between. The CDR3 spells CASSLPDAVQETQYF. The CDR3 nucleotides are TGTGCCAGCAGCTTACCGGACGCCGTACAAGAGACCCAGTACTTC.

The V gene is TRBV19, the J gene TRBJ2-1, with TRBD2 identical over 14 bases. This CDR3 spans 19 amino acids. CDR1 and CDR2 from the germline V gene are LNHDA and SQIVND (reference sequence). Trimming removed 3 bases from V and 2 bases from J; junction bases left unmatched: 9. The CDR3 sequence: CASSIDSGTSGRTYNEQFF. The CDR3 coding sequence is TGTGCCAGTAGTATCGACAGTGGGACTAGCGGGAGAACCTACAATGAGCAGTTCTTC.

This clonotype was counted only a few times. The chain uses TRBV6-1 and TRBJ2-6; maybe TRBD1 (6 bases). The germline V gene has CDR1 MNHNS and CDR2 SASEGT. The CDR3 extends over 18 amino acids. The V end lost 6 bases, the J end lost 1 base, and 19 bases lay between the germline ends. Written as DNA, the CDR3 is TGTGCCAGCAGCTCTCTAGAGACAGGACCGTCTGGGGCCAACGTCCTGACTTTC. Its translation: CASSSLETGPSGANVLTF.

The chain combines TRBV2 with TRBJ2-1; no clear D gene. Per the germline V gene, CDR1 is SNHLY and CDR2 is FYNNEI. This CDR3 spans 12 amino acids. Deletions cut 8 bases from V and 9 bases from J, with 14 bases between. This CDR3 is CASLRHQVEQFF. CDR3 in DNA: TGTGCCAGCCTTCGACATCAGGTTGAGCAGTTCTTC.

This clonotype has more than one count but fewer than ten. The chain combines TRBV29-1 with TRBJ2-1; D may be TRBD1 or TRBD2 (5 bases each). The CDR3 sequence is 13 residues long. Germline-derived CDR1 and CDR2 are SQVTM and ANQGSEA. Trimming pared 6 bases from V and 7 bases from J, leaving 16 bases between. The CDR3 is CSVGTGLRNEQFF. CDR3 coding DNA: TGCAGCGTGGGAACAGGACTGAGAAATGAGCAGTTCTTC.

This clonotype has just a few counts. The J gene is TRBJ1-4, the V gene TRBV28, with 8 bases aligning to TRBD1. V shed 5 bases and J 5 bases; nucleotides not matched to a gene: 13. The CDR3 is 17 residues long. The germline V gene encodes CDR1 MDHEN and CDR2 SYDVKM. The CDR3 spells CASSLAGTGVLNEKLFF. CDR3 DNA sequence: TGTGCCAGCAGTCTGGCCGGGACAGGAGTCTTAAATGAAAAACTGTTTTTT.

The chain employs TRBV6-4 and TRBJ1-4; 10 bases match TRBD1. The CDR3 spans 15 residues. Per the germline V gene, CDR1 is MRHNA and CDR2 is SNTAGT. V trimming: 6 bases; J trimming: 4 bases; junction bases outside the gene matches: 5. CDR3 sequence: CASRAGTGDNEKLFF. The DNA for the CDR3 is TGTGCCAGCAGAGCCGGGACAGGGGATAATGAAAAACTGTTTTTT.

The chain uses TRBV5-1 and TRBJ1-1, with D maybe TRBD1 (5 bases). V shed 4 bases and J shed 1 base, with 14 bases lying between them. CDR1 SGHRS and CDR2 YFSETQ come from the germline V gene. This CDR3 is 15 amino acids long. The CDR3 reads CASSLRGDSNTEAFF. CDR3 coding DNA: TGCGCCAGCAGCCTTAGAGGGGATTCGAACACTGAAGCTTTCTTT.

The chain is built from TRBV7-8 and TRBJ1-5; 7 bases match TRBD1. There are 16 residues in the CDR3. The V and J ends lost 1 base and 3 bases, in that order; junction bases with no gene match: 6. Germline V gene lookup returns CDR1 SGHVS and CDR2 FQNEAQ. The CDR3 reads CASSLVVTGINQPQHF. The CDR3 DNA reads as TGTGCCAGCAGCTTAGTAGTGACAGGGATCAATCAGCCCCAGCATTTT.

V is TRBV20-1 and J is TRBJ2-7, with TRBD2 matching over 10 bases. CDR1 DFQATT and CDR2 SNEGSKA come from the germline V gene (reference sequence). The CDR3 spans 13 residues. After removal of 3 bases from V and 4 bases from J, the junction contained 3 bases not matched to a gene. This CDR3 is CSARGTSDYEQYF. The DNA of the CDR3 is TGCAGTGCTAGGGGGACTAGCGATTACGAGCAGTACTTC.

This clonotype was found many times. The chain uses TRBV15 and TRBJ2-1; 9 bases fit TRBD1. The junction had 7 bases not matched to a gene; V was cut back by 8 bases and J by 2 bases. The CDR3 extends over 15 amino acids. Germline CDR1 LNHNV, CDR2 YYDKDF (reference sequence). Here the CDR3 reads CATGPGTGPYNEQFF. The CDR3 DNA reads as TGTGCCACCGGACCCGGGACAGGGCCCTACAATGAGCAGTTCTTC.

V gene TRBV7-6 combines with J gene TRBJ2-7; the match to TRBD1 covers 7 bases. With V trimmed by 0 bases and J by 3 bases, 8 bases remained unmatched. The CDR3 extends over 16 amino acids. The germline CDR1 and CDR2 sequences are SGHVS and FNYEAQ. As DNA, the CDR3 is TGTGCCAGCAGCTTAGCAGGACAGGACGGAGGCTACGAGCAGTACTTC. Its protein product is CASSLAGQDGGYEQYF.

In this sample, this clonotype turned up many times. The V gene is TRBV20-1, the J gene TRBJ2-7, with D possibly TRBD2 on 6 matching bases. Between the trimmed V and J ends, which lost 3 bases and 0 bases, there was a span of 21 bases. CDR3 length: 17 residues. CDR1 DFQATT and CDR2 SNEGSKA come from the germline V gene (reference sequence). This CDR3 is CSARPFGGDSSSYEQYF. Here the CDR3 DNA reads TGCAGTGCTAGGCCCTTTGGCGGGGACTCTAGCTCCTACGAGCAGTACTTC.

This clonotype has more than one count but fewer than ten. V is TRBV15 and J is TRBJ2-2, with D possibly TRBD2 on 5 matching bases. This CDR3 is built from 17 residues. V lost 2 bases to trimming and J lost 6 bases, with 19 bases between them. Germline values: CDR1 LNHNV, CDR2 YYDKDF (reference sequence). CDR3 DNA: TGTGCCACCAGCAGATCCTCAGGTGGGGAGAATGCCGGGGAGCTGTTTTTT. This encodes CATSRSSGGENAGELFF.

This clonotype was seen only a few times. This rearrangement joins TRBV4-2 to TRBJ2-5, with 13 bases that match TRBD2. Germline CDR1 LGHNA, CDR2 YNFKEQ. The CDR3 contains 16 residues. V dropped 4 bases and J dropped 5; count of bases not matched to a gene: 7. CDR3 protein: CASSPGTSGARETQYF. For the CDR3, the DNA is TGTGCCAGCAGCCCGGGGACTAGCGGGGCGCGGGAGACCCAGTACTTC.

The genes are TRBV12-3 or TRBV12-4 and TRBJ2-3; D is unclear. V shed 3 bases and J shed 3 bases, with 7 bases lying between them. The CDR3 contains 13 residues. CDR3 amino acids: CASSLVLTDTQYF. In DNA form, the CDR3 reads TGTGCCAGCAGTTTGGTGTTGACAGATACGCAGTATTTT.

This clonotype has at least ten counts. The chain couples TRBV5-1 to TRBJ2-7; D perhaps matches TRBD1 (6 bases). CDR1 is SGHRS and CDR2 is YFSETQ in the germline V gene. The germline V and J ends were trimmed by 4 bases and 2 bases, with 16 bases remaining between them. The CDR3 spans 15 residues. In DNA form, the CDR3 reads TGCGCCAGCAGCCCAGGACAGCGAATCACCTACGAGCAGTACTTC. This translates into CASSPGQRITYEQYF. Complete variable domain (other parts from reference TRBV5-1 and TRBJ2-7): KAGVTQTPRYLIKTRGQQVTLSCSPISGHRSVSWYQQTPGQGLQFLFEYFSETQRNKGNFPGRFSGRQFSNSRSEMNVSTLELGDSALYLCASSPGQRITYEQYFGPGTRLTVT.

This clonotype has only a few counts. This chain links TRBV5-5 with TRBJ1-5; D not certain. Germline-derived CDR1 and CDR2 are SGHKS and YYEKEE (reference sequence). CDR3 size: 15 residues. V was shortened by 4 bases and J by 3 bases, with 14 bases between the two germline ends. CDR3 DNA sequence: TGTGCCAGCAGCATATCGGACCGAACCAATCAGCCCCAGCATTTT. Its translation: CASSISDRTNQPQHF.